This paragraph covers one TCR beta chain sequence. One end of the junction fails to match germline, which may point to a read error. This record belongs to a study of T cell repertoires in cytomegalovirus infection. Germline-derived CDR1 and CDR2 are LNHDA and SQIVND (reference sequence). The CDR3 runs to 14 residues. TCRdb fed the reads into MiXCR, producing one record per CDR3 protein. The sample consists of under 600,000 distinct CDR3 sequences, 16% of them appearing once. The genes are TRBV19 and TRBJ1-5, with D maybe TRBD1 (6 bases). Sequenced: CD8+ T cells from PBMCs. This clonotype originated in a human donor in good health (CMV status not recorded). Some clones in this sample may be carry-over from other donors' samples. CDR3 sequence: CASSIVGAYHPQHF. In nucleotides, the CDR3 is TGTGCCAGTAGTATTGTGGGGGCTTATCATCCCCAGCATTTT. The full variable domain, its missing parts supplied by reference TRBV19 and TRBJ1-5, is DGGITQSPKYLFRKEGQNVTLSCEQNLNHDAMYWYRQDPGQGLRLIYYSQIVNDFQKGDIAEGYSVSREKKESFPLTVTSAQKNPTAFYLCASSIVGAYHPQHFGDGTRLSIL.